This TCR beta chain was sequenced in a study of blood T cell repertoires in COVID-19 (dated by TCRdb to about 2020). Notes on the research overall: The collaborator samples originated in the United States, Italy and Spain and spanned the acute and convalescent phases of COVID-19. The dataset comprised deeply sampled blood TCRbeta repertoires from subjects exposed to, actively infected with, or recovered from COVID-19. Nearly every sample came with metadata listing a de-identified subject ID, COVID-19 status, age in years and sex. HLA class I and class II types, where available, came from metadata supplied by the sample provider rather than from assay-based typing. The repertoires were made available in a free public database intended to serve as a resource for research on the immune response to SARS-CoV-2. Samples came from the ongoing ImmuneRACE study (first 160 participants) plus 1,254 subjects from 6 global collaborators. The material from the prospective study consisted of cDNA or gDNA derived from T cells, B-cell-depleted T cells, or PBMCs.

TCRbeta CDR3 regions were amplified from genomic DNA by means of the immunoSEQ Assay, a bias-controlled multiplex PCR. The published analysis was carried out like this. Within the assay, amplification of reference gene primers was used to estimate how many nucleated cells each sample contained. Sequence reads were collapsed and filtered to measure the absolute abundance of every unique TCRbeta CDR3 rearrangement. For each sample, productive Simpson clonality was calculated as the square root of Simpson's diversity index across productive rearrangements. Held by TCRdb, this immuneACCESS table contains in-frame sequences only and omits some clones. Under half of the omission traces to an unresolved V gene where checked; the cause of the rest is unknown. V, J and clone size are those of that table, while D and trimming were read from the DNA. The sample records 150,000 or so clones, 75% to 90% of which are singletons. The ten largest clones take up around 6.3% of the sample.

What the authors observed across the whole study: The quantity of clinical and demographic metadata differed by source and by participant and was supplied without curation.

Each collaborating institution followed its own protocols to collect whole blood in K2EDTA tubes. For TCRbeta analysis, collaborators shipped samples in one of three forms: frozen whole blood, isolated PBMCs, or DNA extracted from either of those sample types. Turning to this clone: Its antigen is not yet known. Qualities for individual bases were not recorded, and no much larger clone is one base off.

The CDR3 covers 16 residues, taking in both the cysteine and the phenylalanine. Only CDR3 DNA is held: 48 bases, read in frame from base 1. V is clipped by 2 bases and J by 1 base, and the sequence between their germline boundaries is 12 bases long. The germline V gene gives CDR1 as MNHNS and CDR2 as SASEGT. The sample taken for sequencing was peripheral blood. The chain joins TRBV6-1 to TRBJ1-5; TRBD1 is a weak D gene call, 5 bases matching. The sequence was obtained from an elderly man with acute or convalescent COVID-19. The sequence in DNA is TGTGCCAGCAGTGAATGGGGCGCAATAAGCAATCAGCCCCAGCATTTT. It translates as CASSEWGAISNQPQHF.